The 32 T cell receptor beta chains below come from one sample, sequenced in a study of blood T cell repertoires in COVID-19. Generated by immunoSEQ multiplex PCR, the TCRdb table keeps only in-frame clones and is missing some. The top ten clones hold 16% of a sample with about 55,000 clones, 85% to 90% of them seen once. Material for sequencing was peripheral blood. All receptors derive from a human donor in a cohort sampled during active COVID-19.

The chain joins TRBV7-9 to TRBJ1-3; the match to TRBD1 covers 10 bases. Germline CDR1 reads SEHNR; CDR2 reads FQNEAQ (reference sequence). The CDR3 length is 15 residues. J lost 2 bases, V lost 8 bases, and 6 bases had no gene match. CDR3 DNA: TGTGCCAGCCCGGGACAGGGGTCCACTGGAAACACCATATATTTT. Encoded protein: CASPGQGSTGNTIYF. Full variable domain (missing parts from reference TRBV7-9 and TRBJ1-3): DTGVSQNPRHKITKRGQNVTFRCDPISEHNRLYWYRQTLGQGPEFLTYFQNEAQLEKSRLLSDRFSAERPKGSFSTLEIQRTEQGDSAMYLCASPGQGSTGNTIYFGEGSWLTVV.

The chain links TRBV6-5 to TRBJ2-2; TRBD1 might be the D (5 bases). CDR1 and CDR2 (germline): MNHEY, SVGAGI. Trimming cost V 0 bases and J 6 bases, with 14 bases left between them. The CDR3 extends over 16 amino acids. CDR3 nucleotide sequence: TGTGCCAGCAGTTACTCCTGGACAACCTTGGCCGGGGAGCTGTTTTTT. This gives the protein CASSYSWTTLAGELFF.

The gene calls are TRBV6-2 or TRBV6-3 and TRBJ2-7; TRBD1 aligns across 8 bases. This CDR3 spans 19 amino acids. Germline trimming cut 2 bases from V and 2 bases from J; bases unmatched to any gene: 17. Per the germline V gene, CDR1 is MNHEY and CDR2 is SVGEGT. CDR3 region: CASSYASTPGTGLTYEQYF. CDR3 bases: TGTGCCAGCAGTTACGCCAGCACCCCCGGGACAGGTTTAACCTACGAGCAGTACTTC.

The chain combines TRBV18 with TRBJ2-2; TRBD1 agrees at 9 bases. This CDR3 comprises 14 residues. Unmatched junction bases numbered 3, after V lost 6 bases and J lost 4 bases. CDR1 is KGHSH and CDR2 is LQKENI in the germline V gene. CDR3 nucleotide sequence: TGTGCCAGCTCCGGGACAGGGTTCACCGGGGAGCTGTTTTTT. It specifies CASSGTGFTGELFF.

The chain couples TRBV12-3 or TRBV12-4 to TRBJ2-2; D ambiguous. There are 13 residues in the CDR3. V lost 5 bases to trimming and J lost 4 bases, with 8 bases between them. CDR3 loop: CASSLQLTGELFF. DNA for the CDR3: TGTGCCAGCAGTCTACAGCTCACCGGGGAGCTGTTTTTT.

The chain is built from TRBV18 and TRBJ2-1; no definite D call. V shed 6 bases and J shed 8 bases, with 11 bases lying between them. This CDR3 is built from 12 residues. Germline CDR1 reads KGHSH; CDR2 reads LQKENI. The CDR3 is CASSSGYYEQFF. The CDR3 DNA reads TGTGCCAGCTCGTCGGGTTACTATGAGCAGTTCTTC.

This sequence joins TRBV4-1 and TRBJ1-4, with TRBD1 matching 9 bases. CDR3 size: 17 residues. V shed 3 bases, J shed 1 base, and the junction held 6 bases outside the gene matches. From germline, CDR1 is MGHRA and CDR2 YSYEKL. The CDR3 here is CASSQTGQGGTNEKLFF. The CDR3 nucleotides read TGCGCCAGCAGCCAGACGGGACAGGGTGGAACTAATGAAAAACTGTTTTTT.

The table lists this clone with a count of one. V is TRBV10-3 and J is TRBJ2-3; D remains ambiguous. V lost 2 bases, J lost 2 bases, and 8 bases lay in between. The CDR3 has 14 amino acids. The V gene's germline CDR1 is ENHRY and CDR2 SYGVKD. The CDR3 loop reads CAISEERATDTQYF. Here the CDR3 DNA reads TGTGCCATCAGTGAGGAGCGAGCCACAGATACGCAGTATTTT.

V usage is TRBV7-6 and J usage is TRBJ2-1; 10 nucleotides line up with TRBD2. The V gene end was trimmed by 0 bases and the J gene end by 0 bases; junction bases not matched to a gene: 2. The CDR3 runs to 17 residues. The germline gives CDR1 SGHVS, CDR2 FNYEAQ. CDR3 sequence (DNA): TGTGCCAGCAGCTTAGCGGCTAGCGGGAGCTCCTACAATGAGCAGTTCTTC. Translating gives CASSLAASGSSYNEQFF. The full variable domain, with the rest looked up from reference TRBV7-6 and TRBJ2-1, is GAGVSQSPRYKVTKRGQDVALRCDPISGHVSLYWYRQALGQGPEFLTYFNYEAQQDKSGLPNDRFSAERPEGSISTLTIQRTEQRDSAMYRCASSLAASGSSYNEQFFGPGTRLTVL.

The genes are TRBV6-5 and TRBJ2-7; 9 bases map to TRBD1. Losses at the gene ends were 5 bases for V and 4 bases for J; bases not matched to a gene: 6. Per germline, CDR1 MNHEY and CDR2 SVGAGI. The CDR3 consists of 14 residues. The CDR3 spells CASSTTGGMYEQYF. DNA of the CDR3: TGTGCCAGCAGTACGACAGGGGGAATGTACGAGCAGTACTTC.

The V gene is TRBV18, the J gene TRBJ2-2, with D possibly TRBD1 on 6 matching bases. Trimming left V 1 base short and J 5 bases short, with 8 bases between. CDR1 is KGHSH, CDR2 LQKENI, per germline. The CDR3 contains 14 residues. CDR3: CASSPLQGTGELFF. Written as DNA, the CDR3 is TGTGCCAGCTCACCACTACAGGGAACCGGGGAGCTGTTTTTT.

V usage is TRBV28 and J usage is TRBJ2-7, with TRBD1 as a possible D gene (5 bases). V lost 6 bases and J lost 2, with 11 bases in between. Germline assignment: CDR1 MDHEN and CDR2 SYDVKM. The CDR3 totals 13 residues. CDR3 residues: CASRVTATYEQYF. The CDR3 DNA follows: TGTGCCAGCAGGGTGACAGCCACCTACGAGCAGTACTTC.

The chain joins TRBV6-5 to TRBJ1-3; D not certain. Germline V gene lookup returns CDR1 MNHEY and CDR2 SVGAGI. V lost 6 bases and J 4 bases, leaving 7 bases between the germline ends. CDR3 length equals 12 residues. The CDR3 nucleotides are TGTGCCAGCAGCGCTGCGGGAAACACCATATATTTT. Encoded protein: CASSAAGNTIYF.

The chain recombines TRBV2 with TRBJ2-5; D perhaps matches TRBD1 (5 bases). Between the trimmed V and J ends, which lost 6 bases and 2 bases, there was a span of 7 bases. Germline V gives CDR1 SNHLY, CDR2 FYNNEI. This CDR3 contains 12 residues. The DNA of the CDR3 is TGTGCCAGCAGCCCAGGGCAAGAGACCCAGTACTTC. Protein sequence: CASSPGQETQYF.

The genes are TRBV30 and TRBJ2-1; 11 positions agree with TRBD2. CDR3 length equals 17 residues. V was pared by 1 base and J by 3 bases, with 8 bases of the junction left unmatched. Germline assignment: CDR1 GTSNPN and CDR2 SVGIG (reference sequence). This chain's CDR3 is CAWSAIGTSGIYNEQFF. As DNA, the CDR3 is TGTGCCTGGAGTGCCATTGGGACTAGCGGTATCTACAATGAGCAGTTCTTC.

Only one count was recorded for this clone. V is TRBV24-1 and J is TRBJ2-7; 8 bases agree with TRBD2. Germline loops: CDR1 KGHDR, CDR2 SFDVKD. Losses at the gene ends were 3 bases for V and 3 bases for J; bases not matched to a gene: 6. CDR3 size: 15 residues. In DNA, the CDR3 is TGTGCCACCAGTGATCCCCGGGAGGGGAACTACGAGCAGTACTTC. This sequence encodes CATSDPREGNYEQYF.

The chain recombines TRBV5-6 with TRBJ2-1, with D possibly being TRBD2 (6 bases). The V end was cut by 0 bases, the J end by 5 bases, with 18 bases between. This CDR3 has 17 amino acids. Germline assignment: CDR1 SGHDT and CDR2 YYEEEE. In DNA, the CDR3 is TGTGCCAGCAGCTTGGGAGGTGGGGCACGGAGGGACAATGAGCAGTTCTTC. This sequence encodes CASSLGGGARRDNEQFF.

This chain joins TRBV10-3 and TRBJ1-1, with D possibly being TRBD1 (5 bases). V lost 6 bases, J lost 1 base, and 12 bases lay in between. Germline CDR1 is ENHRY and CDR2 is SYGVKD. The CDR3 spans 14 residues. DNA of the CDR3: TGTGCCATCAGGGCAGGGATGGGGAACACTGAAGCTTTCTTT. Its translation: CAIRAGMGNTEAFF.

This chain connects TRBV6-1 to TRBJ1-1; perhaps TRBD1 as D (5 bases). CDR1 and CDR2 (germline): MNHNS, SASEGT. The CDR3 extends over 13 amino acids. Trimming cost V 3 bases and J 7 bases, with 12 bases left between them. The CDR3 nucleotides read TGTGCCAGCAGTGAGGGCAGGGTGAGTGAAGCTTTCTTT. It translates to CASSEGRVSEAFF.

The CDR3 nucleotides are TGTGCCAGCAGTTACGGACAGGAGGGGTCCTACGAGCAGTACTTC. As protein: CASSYGQEGSYEQYF. The gene calls are TRBV6-5 and TRBJ2-7, with D perhaps matching TRBD1 (7 bases). CDR3 length: 15 residues. In germline, CDR1 is MNHEY, CDR2 SVGAGI. V lost 2 bases and J lost 1, with 12 bases in between.

The CDR3 region is CAWTSNRGDYTF. The CDR3 DNA reads as TGTGCCTGGACCTCTAACAGGGGCGACTACACCTTC. V is TRBV30 and J is TRBJ1-2; TRBD1 matches at 7 bases. In germline, CDR1 is GTSNPN, CDR2 SVGIG (reference sequence). This CDR3 is 12 amino acids long. Losses at the gene ends were 4 bases for V and 10 bases for J; bases not matched to a gene: 9.

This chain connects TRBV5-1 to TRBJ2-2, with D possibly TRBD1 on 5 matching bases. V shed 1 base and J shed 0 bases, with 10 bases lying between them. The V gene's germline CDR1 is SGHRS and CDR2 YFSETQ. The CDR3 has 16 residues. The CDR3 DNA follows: TGCGCCAGCAGCTTGCTAAAGGGGACGAACACCGGGGAGCTGTTTTTT. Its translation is CASSLLKGTNTGELFF. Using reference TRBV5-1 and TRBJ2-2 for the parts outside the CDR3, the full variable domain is KAGVTQTPRYLIKTRGQQVTLSCSPISGHRSVSWYQQTPGQGLQFLFEYFSETQRNKGNFPGRFSGRQFSNSRSEMNVSTLELGDSALYLCASSLLKGTNTGELFFGEGSRLTVL.

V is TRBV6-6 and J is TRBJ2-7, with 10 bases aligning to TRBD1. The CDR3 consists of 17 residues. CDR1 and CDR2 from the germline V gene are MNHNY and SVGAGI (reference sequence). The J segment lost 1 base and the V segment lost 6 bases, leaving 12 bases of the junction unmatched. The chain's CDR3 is CASSRTLPGQGSYEQYF. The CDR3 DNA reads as TGTGCCAGCAGCCGAACCCTTCCGGGACAGGGGTCCTACGAGCAGTACTTC.

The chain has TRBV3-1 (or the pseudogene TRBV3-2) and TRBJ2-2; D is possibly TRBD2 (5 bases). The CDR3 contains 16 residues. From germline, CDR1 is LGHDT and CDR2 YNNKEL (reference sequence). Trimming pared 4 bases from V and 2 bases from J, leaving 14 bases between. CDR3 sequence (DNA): TGTGCCAGCAGCCCTTGGATAGGGAGAAACACCGGGGAGCTGTTTTTT. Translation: CASSPWIGRNTGELFF.

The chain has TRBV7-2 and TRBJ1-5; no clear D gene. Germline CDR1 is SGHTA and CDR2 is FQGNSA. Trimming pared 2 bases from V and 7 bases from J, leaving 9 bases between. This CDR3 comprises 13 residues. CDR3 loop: CASSLSEGQPQHF. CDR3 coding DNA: TGTGCCAGCAGCTTATCCGAGGGACAGCCCCAGCATTTT.

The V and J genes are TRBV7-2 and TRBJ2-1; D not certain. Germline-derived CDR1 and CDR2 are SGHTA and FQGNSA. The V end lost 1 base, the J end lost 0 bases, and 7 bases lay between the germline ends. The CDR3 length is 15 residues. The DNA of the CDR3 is TGTGCCAGCAGCTTAGATCACAGCTCCTACAATGAGCAGTTCTTC. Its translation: CASSLDHSSYNEQFF.

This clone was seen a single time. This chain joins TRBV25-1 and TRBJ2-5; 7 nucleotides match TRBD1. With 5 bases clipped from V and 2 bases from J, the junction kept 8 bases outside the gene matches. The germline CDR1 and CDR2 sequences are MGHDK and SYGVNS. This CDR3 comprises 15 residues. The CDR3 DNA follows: TGTGCCAGCAGTCCCTCGAGCAGGGGGCAAGAGACCCAGTACTTC. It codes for CASSPSSRGQETQYF.

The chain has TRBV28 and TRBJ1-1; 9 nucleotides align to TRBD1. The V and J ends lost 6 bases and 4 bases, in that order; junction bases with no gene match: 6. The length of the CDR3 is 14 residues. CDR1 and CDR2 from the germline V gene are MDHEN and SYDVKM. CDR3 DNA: TGTGCCAGCAGCCCGGGACAGGGCGGCACTGAAGCTTTCTTT. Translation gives CASSPGQGGTEAFF.

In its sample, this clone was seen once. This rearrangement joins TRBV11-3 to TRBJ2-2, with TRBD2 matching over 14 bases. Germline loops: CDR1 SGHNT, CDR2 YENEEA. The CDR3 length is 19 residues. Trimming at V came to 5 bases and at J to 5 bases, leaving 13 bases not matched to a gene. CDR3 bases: TGTGCCAGCAGCAAAGGACTAGCGGGGGGCCTTAAGACAACCGGGGAGCTGTTTTTT. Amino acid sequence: CASSKGLAGGLKTTGELFF.

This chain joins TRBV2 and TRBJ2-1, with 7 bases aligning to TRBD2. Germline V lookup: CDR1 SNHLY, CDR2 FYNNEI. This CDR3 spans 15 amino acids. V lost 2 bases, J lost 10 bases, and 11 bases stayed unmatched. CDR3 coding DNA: TGTGCCAGCAGTGAAATGGGACTACCTCTTGCAGAGCAGTTCTTC. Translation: CASSEMGLPLAEQFF.

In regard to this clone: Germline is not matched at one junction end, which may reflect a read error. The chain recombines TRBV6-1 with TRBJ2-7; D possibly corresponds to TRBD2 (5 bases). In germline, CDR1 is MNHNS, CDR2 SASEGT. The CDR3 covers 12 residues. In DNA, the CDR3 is TGTGCCAGCAGTGAAGATTCGGGGATACCTATCTTC. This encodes CASSEDSGIPIF.

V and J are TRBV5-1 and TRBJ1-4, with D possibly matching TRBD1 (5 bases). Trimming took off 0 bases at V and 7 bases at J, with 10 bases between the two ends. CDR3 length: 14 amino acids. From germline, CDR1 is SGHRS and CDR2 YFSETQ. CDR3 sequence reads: CASSLVSGPEKLFF. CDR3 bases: TGCGCCAGCAGCTTGGTCTCAGGGCCTGAAAAACTGTTTTTT. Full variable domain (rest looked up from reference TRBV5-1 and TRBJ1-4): KAGVTQTPRYLIKTRGQQVTLSCSPISGHRSVSWYQQTPGQGLQFLFEYFSETQRNKGNFPGRFSGRQFSNSRSEMNVSTLELGDSALYLCASSLVSGPEKLFFGSGTQLSVL.